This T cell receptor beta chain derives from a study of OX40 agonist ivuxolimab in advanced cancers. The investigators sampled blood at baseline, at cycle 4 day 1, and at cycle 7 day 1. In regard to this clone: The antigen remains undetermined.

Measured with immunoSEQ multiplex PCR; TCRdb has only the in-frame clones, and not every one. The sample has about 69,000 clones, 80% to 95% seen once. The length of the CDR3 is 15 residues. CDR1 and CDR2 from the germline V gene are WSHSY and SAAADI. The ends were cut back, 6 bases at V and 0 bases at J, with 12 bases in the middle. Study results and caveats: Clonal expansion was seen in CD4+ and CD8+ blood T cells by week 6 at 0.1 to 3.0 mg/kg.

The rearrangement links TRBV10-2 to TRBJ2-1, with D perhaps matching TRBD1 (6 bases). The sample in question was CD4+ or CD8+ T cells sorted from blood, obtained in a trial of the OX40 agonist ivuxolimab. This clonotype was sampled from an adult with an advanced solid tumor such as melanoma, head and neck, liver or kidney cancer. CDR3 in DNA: TGCGCCAGCAGGACCACAGGGCTCTCCTACAATGAGCAGTTCTTC. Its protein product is CASRTTGLSYNEQFF.